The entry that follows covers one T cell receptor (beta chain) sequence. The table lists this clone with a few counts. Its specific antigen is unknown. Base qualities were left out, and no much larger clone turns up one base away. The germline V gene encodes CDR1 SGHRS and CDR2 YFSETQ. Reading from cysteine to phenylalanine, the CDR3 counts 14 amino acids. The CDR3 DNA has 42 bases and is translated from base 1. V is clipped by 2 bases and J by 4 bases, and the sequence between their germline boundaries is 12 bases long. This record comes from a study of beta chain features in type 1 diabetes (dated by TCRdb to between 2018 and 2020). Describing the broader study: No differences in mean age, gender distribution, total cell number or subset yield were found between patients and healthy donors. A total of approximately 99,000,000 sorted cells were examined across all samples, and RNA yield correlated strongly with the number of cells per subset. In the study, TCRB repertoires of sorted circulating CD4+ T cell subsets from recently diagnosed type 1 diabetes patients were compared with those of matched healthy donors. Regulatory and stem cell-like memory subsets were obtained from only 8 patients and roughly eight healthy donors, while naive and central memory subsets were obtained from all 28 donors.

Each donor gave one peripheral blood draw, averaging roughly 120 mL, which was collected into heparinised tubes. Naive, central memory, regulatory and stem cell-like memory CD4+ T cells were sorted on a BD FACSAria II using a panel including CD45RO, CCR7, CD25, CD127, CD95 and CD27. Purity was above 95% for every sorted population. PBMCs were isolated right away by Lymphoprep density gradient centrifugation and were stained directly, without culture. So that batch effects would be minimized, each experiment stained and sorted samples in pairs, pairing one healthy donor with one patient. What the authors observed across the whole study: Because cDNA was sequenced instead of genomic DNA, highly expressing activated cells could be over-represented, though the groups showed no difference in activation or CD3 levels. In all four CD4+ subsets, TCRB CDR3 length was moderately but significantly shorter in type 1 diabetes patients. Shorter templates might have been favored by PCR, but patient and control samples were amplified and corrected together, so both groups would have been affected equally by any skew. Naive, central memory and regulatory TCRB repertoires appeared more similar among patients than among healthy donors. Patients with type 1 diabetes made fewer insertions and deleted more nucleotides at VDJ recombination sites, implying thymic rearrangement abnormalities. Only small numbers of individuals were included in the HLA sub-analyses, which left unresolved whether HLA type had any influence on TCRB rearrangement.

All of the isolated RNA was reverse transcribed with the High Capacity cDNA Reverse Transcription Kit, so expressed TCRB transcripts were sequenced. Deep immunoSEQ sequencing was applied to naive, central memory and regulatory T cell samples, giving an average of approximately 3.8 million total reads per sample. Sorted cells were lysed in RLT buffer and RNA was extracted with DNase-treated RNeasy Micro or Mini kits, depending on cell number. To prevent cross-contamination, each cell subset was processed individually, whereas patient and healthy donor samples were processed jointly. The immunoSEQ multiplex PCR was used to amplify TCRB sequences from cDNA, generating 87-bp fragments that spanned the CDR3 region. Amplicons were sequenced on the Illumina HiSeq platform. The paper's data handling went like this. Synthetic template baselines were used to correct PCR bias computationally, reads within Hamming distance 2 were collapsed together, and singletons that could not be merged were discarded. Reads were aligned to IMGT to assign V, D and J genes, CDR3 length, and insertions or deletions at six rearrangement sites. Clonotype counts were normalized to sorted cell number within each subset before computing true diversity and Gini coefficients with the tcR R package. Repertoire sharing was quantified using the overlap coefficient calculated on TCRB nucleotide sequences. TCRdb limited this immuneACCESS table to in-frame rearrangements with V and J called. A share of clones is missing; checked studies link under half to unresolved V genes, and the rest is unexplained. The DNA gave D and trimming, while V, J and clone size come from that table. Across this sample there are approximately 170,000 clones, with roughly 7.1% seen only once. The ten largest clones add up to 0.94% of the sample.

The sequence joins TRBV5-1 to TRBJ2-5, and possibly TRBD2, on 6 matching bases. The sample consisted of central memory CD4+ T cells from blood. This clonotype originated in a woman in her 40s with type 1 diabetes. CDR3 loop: CASSFELAGETQYF. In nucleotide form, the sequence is TGCGCCAGCAGCTTTGAACTAGCCGGAGAGACCCAGTACTTC.